The clone carrying this TCR beta chain was counted between two and nine times. The antigen remains unidentified. V shed 6 bases and J 5 bases; nucleotides not matched to a gene: 8. CDR3 size: 15 residues. The germline CDR1 and CDR2 sequences are SNHLY and FYNNEI. The sample belongs to a study of T-cell memory formation after mild COVID-19. Across the whole study: Largely donor-specific sequence clusters came from two donors.

Study-wide results and limits: Some clones that responded turned up in pre-infection memory, which suggests that cross-reactive memory joined in. Confirmation was lacking for SARS-CoV-2 specificity of second-wave clones that peaked on day 37.

The TCR alpha and TCR beta cDNA libraries, bearing sample barcodes and UMIs, were generated by 5'RACE using constant-segment primers. TCRdb reprocessed the 5' RACE reads with MiXCR, giving one entry per CDR3 protein. Of about 180,000 distinct CDR3 sequences in the sample, about a sixth are singletons; the top ten hold around 1.9%. The receptor's source is an adult woman who had mild COVID-19 (a few samples of this study predate the infection). Cell type and time point are not known. This chain joins TRBV2 and TRBJ2-1, with TRBD1 matching 9 bases. The sample was PBMCs or a T cell subset sorted from them (not recorded which). The CDR3 nucleotides are TGTGCCAGCAGGCTCGGGACAGGGCCCCACAATGAGCAGTTCTTC. Its protein product is CASRLGTGPHNEQFF.